The rows below give T cell receptor beta chains drawn from one sample of a study of blood T cell repertoires in COVID-19. Profiling relied on immunoSEQ multiplex PCR, and the TCRdb table lists in-frame clones only, not all of them. The sample consists of around 270,000 clones, around 89% of them appearing once. Sequencing input: peripheral blood. The receptors come from a man in his forties with acute or convalescent COVID-19. CDR3s include the opening cysteine and the closing phenylalanine or tryptophan. The order of the fields is V gene, J gene, D gene, clone size, CDR3 DNA, CDR3 protein. D genes are given only for firm matches. Clone size is shown for a subset of rows, as once, few, many or a class of expanded clone.

v_gene: TRBV2
j_gene: TRBJ2-7
d_gene: NA
abundance: once
CDR3nt: TGTGCCAGCAGCCCTTTAATCCACGAGCAGTACTTC
CDR3aa: CASSPLIHEQYF

v_gene: TRBV11-2
j_gene: TRBJ2-7
d_gene: NA
abundance: NA
CDR3nt: TGTGCCAGCAGCCGACTCGCTGCCCACGAGCAGTACTTC
CDR3aa: CASSRLAAHEQYF

v_gene: TRBV5-1
j_gene: TRBJ2-5
d_gene: TRBD1
abundance: NA
CDR3nt: TGCGCCAGCAGTAAAGACAAGACAGGGTTCCTCCAAGAGACCCAGTACTTC
CDR3aa: CASSKDKTGFLQETQYF

v_gene: TRBV24-1
j_gene: TRBJ2-3
d_gene: NA
abundance: NA
CDR3nt: TGTGCCACCAGTGACTCAGGGCGAACAGATACGCAGTATTTT
CDR3aa: CATSDSGRTDTQYF

v_gene: TRBV24-1
j_gene: TRBJ1-5
d_gene: NA
abundance: few
CDR3nt: TGTGCCACCACAGGGATCGATAGCAATCAGCCCCAGCATTTT
CDR3aa: CATTGIDSNQPQHF

v_gene: TRBV5-1
j_gene: TRBJ1-6
d_gene: NA
abundance: NA
CDR3nt: TGCGCCAGCAGCCAAACAGGGCGGGGGTATAATTCACCCCTCCACTTT
CDR3aa: CASSQTGRGYNSPLHF

v_gene: TRBV6-5
j_gene: TRBJ2-1
d_gene: TRBD1
abundance: few
CDR3nt: TGTGCCAGCAGTCGGGGGACAGGCTCCTACAATGAGCAGTTCTTC
CDR3aa: CASSRGTGSYNEQFF

v_gene: TRBV18
j_gene: TRBJ1-1
d_gene: NA
abundance: NA
CDR3nt: TGTGCCAGCTCACTAGGGGCAGCAAGGGGCACTGAAGCTTTCTTT
CDR3aa: CASSLGAARGTEAFF

v_gene: TRBV24-1
j_gene: TRBJ2-3
d_gene: NA
abundance: NA
CDR3nt: TGTGCCACCAGTGACGAGGGCTCAAGCACAGATACGCAGTATTTT
CDR3aa: CATSDEGSSTDTQYF

v_gene: TRBV7-2
j_gene: TRBJ1-5
d_gene: TRBD1
abundance: NA
CDR3nt: TGTGCCAGCAGCTTAGTCGGGACAGGGTACCAGCCCCAGCATTTT
CDR3aa: CASSLVGTGYQPQHF

v_gene: TRBV6-6
j_gene: TRBJ1-6
d_gene: NA
abundance: once
CDR3nt: TGTGCCAGCACCACGTCAGGGTATAATTCACCCCTCCACTTT
CDR3aa: CASTTSGYNSPLHF

v_gene: TRBV5-1
j_gene: TRBJ1-1
d_gene: TRBD1
abundance: few
CDR3nt: TGCGCCAGCAGCCTCAGACAGGGAGGGAACACTGAAGCTTTCTTT
CDR3aa: CASSLRQGGNTEAFF

v_gene: TRBV30
j_gene: TRBJ1-3
d_gene: NA
abundance: NA
CDR3nt: TGTGCCTGGAGAGACAGGGGAAACACCATATATTTT
CDR3aa: CAWRDRGNTIYF

v_gene: TRBV14
j_gene: TRBJ2-3
d_gene: TRBD2
abundance: NA
CDR3nt: TGTGCCAGCAGCCAATGGGGGGGGACAGATACGCAGTATTTT
CDR3aa: CASSQWGGTDTQYF